This TCR beta chain was recovered during a study of blood T cells in healthy people across ages. A second PCR of roughly 6 to 12 cycles used a sample-barcoded 5' primer and a J-beta primer mix. TCRdb redid the calling of the 5' RACE reads with MiXCR, one entry per CDR3 protein. The data contain fewer than 1,200,000 distinct CDR3 sequences, roughly 24% of them singletons. The CDR3 totals 12 residues. The germline V gene has CDR1 DFQATT and CDR2 SNEGSKA (reference sequence). Concerning this clonotype: One end of the junction does not line up with germline, which may come from a read error.

A further study also used this sample, focusing on T cells of mothers and their children. That paper notes: Sequencing returned over 10 million TCR beta CDR3 reads per mother and around 3 million per child.

The chain employs TRBV20-1 and TRBJ2-5, with 10 bases that match TRBD2. The sequencing input was blood. This receptor was identified in a girl aged 2-15 years in good health. Here the CDR3 DNA reads TGCAGTGCTAGAGTAATTGGGACTAGCGTAGTCTTC. This codes for CSARVIGTSVVF.